This T cell receptor (beta chain) was obtained from a study of human T cells and chemical hapten exposure. TCRdb re-called the RACE reads with MiXCR, one entry per CDR3 protein. The table shows 85,000 to 120,000 distinct CDR3 sequences, with 10% to 15% occurring only once. The V segment lost 5 bases and the J segment 6 bases; nucleotides outside the gene matches: 6. The CDR3 spans 14 residues. CDR1 is SGHVS and CDR2 is FQNEAQ in the germline V gene. Specified time point: pre-sensitization, week 0. Documented treatment: therapeutic diphenylcyclopropenone sensitization with weekly scalp DPC. Every donor had alopecia and was 18 to 70 years old; all were suitable for DPC.

Sequences were derived from whole blood, sampled in connection with sensitization to the hapten diphenylcyclopropenone (DPC). V usage is TRBV7-8 and J usage is TRBJ2-4; 8 bases map to TRBD1. The sequence came from a woman in her 50s with alopecia areata. Some clones in this sample may be carry-over from other donors' samples. The CDR3 DNA reads as TGTGCCAGCAGCCCAGTAGACAGGGGAAACATTCAGTACTTC. This codes for CASSPVDRGNIQYF.